A single sample is the source of the 6 T cell receptor beta chains below, sequenced in a study of vaccination effects on CD4 cells after COVID-19 (dated by TCRdb to the early 2020s). After around eleven days of culture, CD4+ T cells were isolated with the EasySep CD4+ T cell isolation kit. To prepare the library, the immunoSEQ multiplex PCR assay was applied. The table comes from immuneACCESS by way of TCRdb, which keeps in-frame sequences with V and J called. Part of the clones is missing from these tables; in studies checked, under half for an unresolved V gene and the rest for unknown reasons. This sample lists tens of thousands of clones; around 73% were detected once. The ten largest clones take up approximately 9.9% of the sample. Antigens for these TCRs are unknown. The source material was CD4+ T cells from PBMCs cultured without peptide, sampled before COVID-19 vaccination. These receptor sequences come from a human donor who received a COVID-19 vaccine.

The V and J genes are TRBV25-1 and TRBJ1-1; the match to TRBD1 covers 8 bases. V trimming: 2 bases; J trimming: 4 bases; junction bases outside the gene matches: 3. The CDR3 loop spans 14 amino acids. Germline CDR1 MGHDK, CDR2 SYGVNS. As DNA, the CDR3 is TGTGCCAGCAGTGAACTGGACAGGGCCACTGAAGCTTTCTTT. It codes for CASSELDRATEAFF.

This chain joins TRBV28 and TRBJ1-6; 7 bases agree with TRBD1. The junction had 5 bases not matched to a gene; V was cut back by 2 bases and J by 4 bases. The CDR3 length is 16 residues. From germline, CDR1 is MDHEN and CDR2 SYDVKM. The CDR3 spells CASSLRPGGYNSPLHF. CDR3 bases: TGTGCCAGCAGTTTAAGGCCAGGGGGATATAATTCACCCCTCCACTTT.

DNA for the CDR3: TGTGCCAGCAGCCAAGGGGGGGGCACCGGGGAGCTGTTTTTT. Protein sequence: CASSQGGGTGELFF. The genes are TRBV3-1 (or the pseudogene TRBV3-2) and TRBJ2-2; 7 bases map to TRBD2. Germline CDR1 is LGHDT and CDR2 is YNNKEL (reference sequence). After removal of 1 base from V and 4 bases from J, the junction contained 0 bases not matched to a gene. This CDR3 contains 14 residues.

The chain couples TRBV27 to TRBJ1-5; no firm D call. V gave up 3 bases and J gave up 7 bases, with 7 bases separating them. The length of the CDR3 is 12 residues. Germline loops: CDR1 MNHEY, CDR2 SMNVEV (reference sequence). The CDR3 loop is CASSFSGQPQHF. The CDR3 nucleotides are TGTGCCAGCAGTTTCAGCGGCCAGCCCCAGCATTTT.

This clone was seen more than once but under ten times. The V and J genes are TRBV30 and TRBJ1-6; 7 positions agree with TRBD1. V lost 2 bases to trimming and J lost 6 bases; unmatched junction nucleotides: 7. The CDR3 loop spans 15 amino acids. Per the germline V gene, CDR1 is GTSNPN and CDR2 is SVGIG (reference sequence). DNA of the CDR3: TGTGCCTGGAGTTTTTCGACAGGGACTAATTCACCCCTCCACTTT. It encodes CAWSFSTGTNSPLHF.

The V and J genes are TRBV11-1 and TRBJ1-1; D uncertain. The CDR3 extends over 12 amino acids. V gave up 0 bases and J gave up 7 bases, with 6 bases separating them. Germline CDR1 SGHAT, CDR2 FQDESV (reference sequence). DNA of the CDR3: TGTGCCAGCAGCTTAGCGGGATTTGAAGCTTTCTTT. The encoded protein is CASSLAGFEAFF.